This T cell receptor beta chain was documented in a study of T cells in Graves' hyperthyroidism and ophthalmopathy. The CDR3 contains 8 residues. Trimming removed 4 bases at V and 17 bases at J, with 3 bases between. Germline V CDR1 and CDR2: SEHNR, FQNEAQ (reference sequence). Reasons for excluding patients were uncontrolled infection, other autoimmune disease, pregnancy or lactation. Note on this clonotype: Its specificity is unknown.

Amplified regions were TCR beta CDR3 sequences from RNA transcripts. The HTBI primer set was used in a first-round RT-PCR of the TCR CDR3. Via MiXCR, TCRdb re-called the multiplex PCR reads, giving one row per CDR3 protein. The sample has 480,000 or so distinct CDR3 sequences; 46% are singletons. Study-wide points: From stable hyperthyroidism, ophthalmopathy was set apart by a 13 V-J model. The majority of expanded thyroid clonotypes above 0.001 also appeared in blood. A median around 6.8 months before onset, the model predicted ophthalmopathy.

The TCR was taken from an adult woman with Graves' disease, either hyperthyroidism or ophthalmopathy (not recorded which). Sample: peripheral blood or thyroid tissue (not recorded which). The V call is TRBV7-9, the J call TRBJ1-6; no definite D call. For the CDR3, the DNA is TGTGCCAGCAGCTCCATCCACTTT. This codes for CASSSIHF.